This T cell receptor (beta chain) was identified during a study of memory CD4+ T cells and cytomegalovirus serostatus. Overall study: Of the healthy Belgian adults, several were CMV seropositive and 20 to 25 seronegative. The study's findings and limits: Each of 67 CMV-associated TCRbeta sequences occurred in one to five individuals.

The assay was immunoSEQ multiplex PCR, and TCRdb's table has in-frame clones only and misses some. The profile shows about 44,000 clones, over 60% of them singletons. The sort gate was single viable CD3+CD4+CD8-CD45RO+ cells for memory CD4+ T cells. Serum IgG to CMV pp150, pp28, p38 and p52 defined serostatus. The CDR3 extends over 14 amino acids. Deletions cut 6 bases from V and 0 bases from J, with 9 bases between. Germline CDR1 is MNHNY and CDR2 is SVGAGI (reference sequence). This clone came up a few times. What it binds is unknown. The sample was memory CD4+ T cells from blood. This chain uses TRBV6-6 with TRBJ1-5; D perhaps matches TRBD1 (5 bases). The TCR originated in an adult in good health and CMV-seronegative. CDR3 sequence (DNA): TGTGCCAGCAGCAGGGTTAATAGCAATCAGCCCCAGCATTTT. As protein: CASSRVNSNQPQHF.